The 29 T cell receptor beta chains below were found in one sample sequenced in a study of T cell changes during pregnancy in multiple sclerosis. The data were produced by immunoSEQ multiplex PCR, yet TCRdb's version contains in-frame clones alone and is incomplete. The sample gives 35,000 to 50,000 clones, 90% to 95% of which show up once; around 7% is in the top ten. Sequencing was performed on CD8+ T cells from peripheral blood mononuclear cells, taken in the third trimester of pregnancy. These receptors were obtained from a female donor with multiple sclerosis, enrolled in a pregnancy study.

This clone appeared once. This chain uses TRBV29-1 with TRBJ2-1, with a tentative D call TRBD1 (5 bases). Germline values: CDR1 SQVTM, CDR2 ANQGSEA. With 4 bases removed from V and 10 bases from J, the gap between germline ends came to 17 bases. This CDR3 spans 13 amino acids. CDR3 residues: CSVVVHPGSEQFF. The CDR3 DNA is TGCAGCGTTGTTGTTCACCCAGGGTCCGAGCAGTTCTTC.

The chain recombines TRBV5-1 with TRBJ2-1; 9 bases are a match to TRBD2. In germline, CDR1 is SGHRS, CDR2 YFSETQ. This CDR3 has 15 residues. V trimming: 0 bases; J trimming: 9 bases; junction bases outside the gene matches: 7. CDR3 DNA: TGCGCCAGCAGCTTGGCAGCGGGAGGTTGGAGTGAGCAGTTCTTC. Translating it yields CASSLAAGGWSEQFF.

The table lists this clone with a count of one. The J gene is TRBJ2-7, the V gene TRBV5-1; unclear D gene. The CDR3 is made up of 14 amino acids. CDR1 and CDR2 (germline): SGHRS, YFSETQ. Trimming cost V 2 bases and J 0 bases, with 9 bases left between them. CDR3 protein: CASSFQDSSYEQYF. The DNA of the CDR3 is TGCGCCAGCAGCTTCCAGGATTCCTCCTACGAGCAGTACTTC.

J is TRBJ2-7 and V is TRBV10-1; tentatively, D is TRBD1 (6 bases). There are 14 residues in the CDR3. The V and J ends lost 3 bases and 5 bases respectively, with 14 bases between them. Germline lookup yields CDR1 WNHNN and CDR2 SYGVQD (reference sequence). CDR3 nucleotides: TGCGCCAGCAGTGAAGGGGGTGGAATCGACGAGCAGTACTTC. Protein product: CASSEGGGIDEQYF.

CDR3 DNA: TGTGCCAGTAGTATAGGGGGACAGGGGTTTCAGCCCCAGCATTTT. Its translation: CASSIGGQGFQPQHF. The V gene is TRBV19, the J gene TRBJ1-5, with 10 bases matching TRBD1. The CDR3 is 15 residues long. Germline CDR1 is LNHDA and CDR2 is SQIVND (reference sequence). The J segment lost 6 bases and the V segment lost 1 base, leaving 3 bases of the junction unmatched.

The V call is TRBV4-3, the J call TRBJ2-3, with TRBD2 as a possible D gene (6 bases). V was trimmed by 2 bases and J by 6 bases, leaving 9 bases between them. Germline CDR1 reads LGHNA; CDR2 reads YSLEER. CDR3 length equals 13 residues. The CDR3 sequence is CASSQIREDTQYF. The DNA of the CDR3 is TGCGCCAGCAGCCAAATCCGGGAGGATACGCAGTATTTT.

The chain carries TRBV2 and TRBJ1-1; 8 bases align to TRBD1. V shed 3 bases and J 4 bases; nucleotides not matched to a gene: 4. CDR3 length: 14 amino acids. In germline, CDR1 is SNHLY, CDR2 FYNNEI. The CDR3 loop reads CASSEDRAGTEAFF. The CDR3, as DNA: TGTGCCAGCAGTGAGGACAGGGCTGGCACTGAAGCTTTCTTT.

The chain has TRBV2 and TRBJ1-5, with TRBD1 matching 10 bases. The CDR3 contains 15 residues. Germline V gene lookup returns CDR1 SNHLY and CDR2 FYNNEI. V shed 9 bases, J shed 5 bases, and the junction held 10 bases outside the gene matches. The CDR3 bases are TGTGCCAGTACTAAAGGGACAGGGGCCGATCAGCCCCAGCATTTT. Amino acid sequence: CASTKGTGADQPQHF.

This clone appeared a single time. The CDR3 region is CASGRRDSLDEQYF. CDR3 DNA: TGTGCCAGCGGCCGCCGGGACTCCCTCGATGAGCAGTACTTC. The chain links TRBV25-1 to TRBJ2-7, with TRBD2 as a possible D gene (6 bases). The germline V gene has CDR1 MGHDK and CDR2 SYGVNS. This CDR3 has 14 amino acids. Trimming shortened V by 8 bases and J by 7 bases, and 21 bases separated the two germline ends.

The chain has TRBV7-9 and TRBJ2-5; 8 bases fit TRBD1. Trimming removed 1 base from V and 0 bases from J; junction bases left unmatched: 4. Germline loops: CDR1 SEHNR, CDR2 FQNEAQ (reference sequence). This CDR3 is built from 16 residues. The CDR3 protein is CASSLGGQGDQETQYF. Written as DNA, the CDR3 is TGTGCCAGCAGCTTAGGAGGACAGGGAGACCAAGAGACCCAGTACTTC.

V gene TRBV27 combines with J gene TRBJ1-2; 8 positions match TRBD1. V was clipped by 5 bases and J by 3 bases; unmatched bases: 2. Germline loops: CDR1 MNHEY, CDR2 SMNVEV (reference sequence). This CDR3 has 13 residues. CDR3 DNA: TGTGCCAGCAGTCCACAGGGGGACTATGGCTACACCTTC. It yields the protein CASSPQGDYGYTF.

A few counts support this clone. The chain uses TRBV6-4 and TRBJ2-6; D gene unclear. This CDR3 comprises 14 residues. Between the trimmed V and J ends, which lost 3 bases and 1 base, there was a span of 4 bases. Per germline, CDR1 MRHNA and CDR2 SNTAGT. CDR3 sequence reads: CASSEASGANVLTF. The CDR3 DNA reads TGTGCCAGCAGTGAAGCGTCTGGGGCCAACGTCCTGACTTTC.

The chain has TRBV5-1 and TRBJ1-2; 7 bases are a match to TRBD1. Unmatched junction bases numbered 1, after V lost 3 bases and J lost 8 bases. The germline V gene has CDR1 SGHRS and CDR2 YFSETQ. This CDR3 spans 11 amino acids. The CDR3 DNA reads as TGCGCCAGCAGCTCGACAGGGGGCTACACCTTC. The encoded protein is CASSSTGGYTF. Full variable domain (missing parts from reference TRBV5-1 and TRBJ1-2): KAGVTQTPRYLIKTRGQQVTLSCSPISGHRSVSWYQQTPGQGLQFLFEYFSETQRNKGNFPGRFSGRQFSNSRSEMNVSTLELGDSALYLCASSSTGGYTFGSGTRLTVV.

This sequence joins TRBV4-1 and TRBJ2-1; TRBD1 is a possible D gene (6 bases). The length of the CDR3 is 16 residues. Per the germline V gene, CDR1 is MGHRA and CDR2 is YSYEKL. V dropped 1 base and J dropped 1 base, with 11 bases sitting between them. CDR3 DNA: TGCGCCAGCAGCCAAGTTTTTCAGGGGTCCTACAATGAGCAGTTCTTC. It specifies CASSQVFQGSYNEQFF.

The gene calls are TRBV4-1 and TRBJ1-1; a weak D match, TRBD1 (5 bases). Trimming took 0 bases from V and 11 from J, leaving 22 bases between them. The germline gives CDR1 MGHRA, CDR2 YSYEKL. The CDR3 length is 16 residues. The CDR3 region has the DNA TGCGCCAGCAGCCAAGAAACGGGTTGGGAGGATGGGGGTGCTTTCTTT. Its protein product is CASSQETGWEDGGAFF.

This chain joins TRBV10-2 and TRBJ2-1; TRBD2 aligns across 13 bases. The CDR3 loop spans 14 amino acids. The V segment lost 8 bases and the J segment 8 bases; nucleotides outside the gene matches: 6. Looked up from germline, CDR1 is WSHSY and CDR2 is SAAADI. CDR3 DNA sequence: TGCGCCAGCTTACTAGCGGGAGGGCCAGATGAGCAGTTCTTC. It translates to CASLLAGGPDEQFF.

The gene calls are TRBV5-6 and TRBJ1-2; D remains ambiguous. V lost 1 base to trimming and J lost 1 base, with 8 bases between them. Germline values: CDR1 SGHDT, CDR2 YYEEEE. This CDR3 is 14 amino acids long. The CDR3 is CASSLFYSNYGYTF. DNA for the CDR3: TGTGCCAGCAGCTTGTTTTACAGTAACTATGGCTACACCTTC.

V is TRBV7-5 and J is TRBJ2-5; the table gives TRBD1 as D, unverified against the DNA. TRBV7-5 is reported as a pseudogene. The CDR3 is 15 residues long. This CDR3 reads CARSLHGQLEETQYF. The CDR3 region has the DNA TGTGCCAGAAGCTTACACGGACAGTTGGAAGAGACCCAGTACTTC.

V usage is TRBV30 and J usage is TRBJ2-1; the D gene is possibly TRBD2 (7 bases). The CDR3 has 15 residues. Between the trimmed V and J ends, which lost 4 bases and 7 bases, there was a span of 20 bases. Germline lookup yields CDR1 GTSNPN and CDR2 SVGIG (reference sequence). CDR3 nucleotides: TGTGCCTGGATAGAGATCGAGGGGGGGGTGAATGAGCAGTTCTTC. Translating gives CAWIEIEGGVNEQFF.

This clone was seen once. This sequence joins TRBV2 and TRBJ2-7; D remains unclear. The CDR3 runs to 16 residues. Germline V gives CDR1 SNHLY, CDR2 FYNNEI. Deletions cut 0 bases from V and 5 bases from J, with 17 bases between. The CDR3, as DNA: TGTGCCAGCAGTGAAGCTCGGGTCGAAATCTACCACGAGCAGTACTTC. Translation: CASSEARVEIYHEQYF.

This clone was counted a single time. Written as DNA, the CDR3 is TGTGCCAGCACCCAAGGGACTAGCGGGAACAATGAGCAGTTCTTC. Protein sequence: CASTQGTSGNNEQFF. The V and J genes are TRBV13 and TRBJ2-1; 13 bases are a match to TRBD2. V shed 7 bases, J shed 5 bases, and the junction held 5 bases outside the gene matches. The CDR3 sequence is 15 residues long. Germline CDR1 and CDR2: PRHDT and FYEKMQ (reference sequence).

The rearrangement uses TRBV19 and TRBJ2-3; D might be TRBD2 (7 bases). From germline, CDR1 is LNHDA and CDR2 SQIVND (reference sequence). This CDR3 has 13 amino acids. Trimming pared 6 bases from V and 2 bases from J, leaving 9 bases between. The CDR3 protein is CASRRGLTDTQYF. For the CDR3, the DNA is TGTGCCAGTAGGCGGGGGCTCACAGATACGCAGTATTTT.

The V and J genes are TRBV5-4 and TRBJ1-2; D is perhaps TRBD1 (5 bases). V lost 3 bases and J 10 bases, leaving 19 bases between the germline ends. Germline loops: CDR1 SGHNT, CDR2 YYREEE (reference sequence). This CDR3 region has 14 residues. The chain's CDR3 is CASSSRGGFYDYTF. Here the CDR3 DNA reads TGTGCCAGCAGCTCCCGGGGGGGTTTTTACGACTACACCTTC.

A few counts support this clone. V and J are TRBV5-4 and TRBJ1-2, with no clear D. From germline, CDR1 is SGHNT and CDR2 YYREEE (reference sequence). The CDR3 has 15 amino acids. Trimming stripped 0 bases from V and 8 bases from J, with 17 bases between. CDR3 DNA: TGTGCCAGCAGCTTGGCGCCAAAAACTATGGAGGGCTACACCTTC. This translates into CASSLAPKTMEGYTF.

The chain employs TRBV5-4 and TRBJ2-7; TRBD2 is a possible D gene (6 bases). The CDR3 length is 16 residues. Germline V CDR1 and CDR2: SGHNT, YYREEE (reference sequence). V lost 0 bases to trimming and J lost 2 bases, with 15 bases between them. The DNA of the CDR3 is TGTGCCAGCAGCTTGGCCGGATTGGGGGGTCCCTACGAGCAGTACTTC. Residues: CASSLAGLGGPYEQYF.

The chain recombines TRBV28 with TRBJ1-5, with D possibly being TRBD1 (5 bases). Germline CDR1 MDHEN, CDR2 SYDVKM. V was clipped by 1 base and J by 2 bases, with 18 bases between them. The CDR3 consists of 18 residues. DNA of the CDR3: TGTGCCAGCAGTTTATTTTGGGCGGGGGGGTTCGGCAATCAGCCCCAGCATTTT. This gives the protein CASSLFWAGGFGNQPQHF.

V and J are TRBV27 and TRBJ2-7; 9 bases line up with TRBD1. V lost 4 bases and J lost 5; bases outside the gene matches: 6. CDR1 and CDR2 from the germline V gene are MNHEY and SMNVEV (reference sequence). This CDR3 contains 14 residues. Here the CDR3 reads CASSSGTGFHEQYF. Written as DNA, the CDR3 is TGTGCCAGCAGTTCCGGGACAGGGTTCCACGAGCAGTACTTC.

The rearrangement links TRBV19 to TRBJ1-5; D perhaps matches TRBD1 (6 bases). Looked up from germline, CDR1 is LNHDA and CDR2 is SQIVND (reference sequence). Deletions cut 4 bases from V and 0 bases from J, with 10 bases between. The CDR3 spans 15 residues. Here the CDR3 reads CASSTLTGSNQPQHF. DNA of the CDR3: TGTGCCAGTAGTACCCTGACAGGTAGCAATCAGCCCCAGCATTTT.

This rearrangement joins TRBV9 to TRBJ2-3; a weak D match, TRBD1 (6 bases). Trimming pared 4 bases from V and 2 bases from J, leaving 17 bases between. Germline V gives CDR1 SGDLS, CDR2 YYNGEE. The CDR3 length is 16 residues. CDR3 bases: TGTGCCAGCAGCTCCCACAGGGTGCAAAACACAGATACGCAGTATTTT. It is translated as CASSSHRVQNTDTQYF.